These 19 T cell receptor beta chains were all obtained from the same sample, sequenced in a study of T cells in Graves' hyperthyroidism and ophthalmopathy. From RNA transcripts, TCR beta CDR3 regions were amplified. When the TCR CDR3 underwent first-round RT-PCR, the HTBI primer set was used. Each CDR3 protein gets one entry after TCRdb re-called the multiplex PCR reads with MiXCR. The repertoire holds some 800,000 distinct CDR3 sequences, with around 39% as singletons. Sequencing was done on a sample of blood. Source of these receptors: a man aged 18 to 30 with Graves' hyperthyroidism.

V gene TRBV7-6 combines with J gene TRBJ2-7; 9 bases map to TRBD1. With V trimmed by 3 bases and J by 2 bases, 8 bases remained unmatched. The CDR3 is 16 residues long. The germline gives CDR1 SGHVS, CDR2 FNYEAQ. The CDR3 loop reads CASSFLPGQGPYEQYF. The CDR3, as DNA: TGTGCCAGCAGCTTCCTCCCGGGACAGGGCCCCTACGAGCAGTACTTC.

This clonotype showed up many times. This chain joins TRBV29-1 and TRBJ1-1; D perhaps matches TRBD1 (5 bases). The V and J ends lost 2 bases and 5 bases respectively, with 9 bases between them. The CDR3 consists of 12 residues. The germline V gene encodes CDR1 SQVTM and CDR2 ANQGSEA. This CDR3 reads CSVEQGRTEAFF. The DNA for the CDR3 is TGCAGCGTTGAACAGGGAAGGACTGAAGCTTTCTTT.

In this sample, this clonotype turned up many times. The gene calls are TRBV7-8 and TRBJ2-7; 7 bases line up with TRBD1. The CDR3 sequence is 14 residues long. V was clipped by 1 base and J by 6 bases; unmatched bases: 6. Germline V gene lookup returns CDR1 SGHVS and CDR2 FQNEAQ. As DNA, the CDR3 is TGTGCCAGCAGCTTAGGCCAGGGGGTTCGCGAGCAGTACTTC. This gives the protein CASSLGQGVREQYF.

The genes are TRBV2 and TRBJ1-2, with a weak D call TRBD1 (6 bases). Trimming left V 6 bases short and J 5 bases short, with 16 bases between. This CDR3 is 14 amino acids long. Germline CDR1 SNHLY, CDR2 FYNNEI. CDR3 in amino acids: CASSPRQARYGYTF. DNA for the CDR3: TGTGCCAGCAGCCCCCGACAGGCAAGATATGGCTACACCTTC. Full variable domain (outside the CDR3, taken from reference TRBV2 and TRBJ1-2): EPEVTQTPSHQVTQMGQEVILRCVPISNHLYFYWYRQILGQKVEFLVSFYNNEISEKSEIFDDQFSVERPDGSNFTLKIRSTKLEDSAMYFCASSPRQARYGYTFGSGTRLTVV.

The table lists this clonotype with a few counts. The chain couples TRBV20-1 to TRBJ2-5; unclear D gene. V gave up 6 bases and J gave up 2 bases, with 13 bases separating them. This CDR3 is 13 amino acids long. Germline V gives CDR1 DFQATT, CDR2 SNEGSKA (reference sequence). In nucleotides, the CDR3 is TGCAGTGCATCGTCTGCGCCTCAAGAGACCCAGTACTTC. Amino acids: CSASSAPQETQYF.

In its sample, this clonotype was seen a few times. V and J are TRBV7-8 and TRBJ2-7, with a possible D match to TRBD2 (5 bases). Germline V gives CDR1 SGHVS, CDR2 FQNEAQ. The V end lost 4 bases, the J end lost 7 bases, and 11 bases lay between the germline ends. CDR3 size: 12 residues. CDR3 sequence: CASSSLGKEQYF. As DNA, the CDR3 is TGTGCCAGCAGCTCTCTCGGGAAGGAGCAGTACTTC.

The chain combines TRBV6-1 with TRBJ2-7; 7 bases are shared with TRBD2. From germline, CDR1 is MNHNS and CDR2 SASEGT. CDR3 length: 14 residues. V was pared by 4 bases and J by 3 bases, with 6 bases of the junction left unmatched. The CDR3 reads CASSGGRAIYEQYF. CDR3 DNA: TGTGCCAGCAGTGGAGGGAGGGCAATCTACGAGCAGTACTTC.

This chain joins TRBV20-1 and TRBJ2-5; weak D call: TRBD2 (5 bases). CDR1 and CDR2 from the germline V gene are DFQATT and SNEGSKA (reference sequence). This CDR3 contains 12 residues. Between the trimmed V and J ends, which lost 6 bases and 2 bases, there was a span of 10 bases. The CDR3 DNA reads as TGCAGTGCCACTAGACGGCAAGAGACCCAGTACTTC. It specifies CSATRRQETQYF.

This clonotype was seen more than once but under ten times. The chain recombines TRBV5-6 with TRBJ2-7, with TRBD1 identical over 9 bases. Germline V gives CDR1 SGHDT, CDR2 YYEEEE. V lost 7 bases to trimming and J lost 4 bases; unmatched junction nucleotides: 9. The CDR3 loop spans 14 amino acids. The CDR3 DNA is TGTGCCAGCGACAAGGGACAGGGAGAGTACGAGCAGTACTTC. Translation: CASDKGQGEYEQYF.

This clonotype was recorded at least ten times. The rearrangement uses TRBV5-1 and TRBJ1-1, with 9 positions matching TRBD1. This CDR3 is 15 amino acids long. Germline CDR1 SGHRS, CDR2 YFSETQ. Trimming removed 3 bases from V and 5 bases from J; junction bases left unmatched: 8. CDR3 amino acids: CASSWGQGSSTEAFF. As DNA, the CDR3 is TGCGCCAGCAGCTGGGGACAGGGTAGTTCGACTGAAGCTTTCTTT.

This clonotype was counted between two and nine times. The rearrangement links TRBV18 to TRBJ2-7; TRBD1 matches 7 bases. Trimming at V came to 6 bases and at J to 2 bases, leaving 10 bases not matched to a gene. In germline, CDR1 is KGHSH, CDR2 LQKENI. The CDR3 loop spans 15 amino acids. CDR3 sequence: CASSEDRRFPYEQYF. The CDR3 bases are TGTGCCAGCTCGGAGGACAGGAGGTTCCCCTACGAGCAGTACTTC.

Only a few counts were recorded for this clonotype. The chain combines TRBV6-5 with TRBJ2-2, with D hard to call. Germline V gene lookup returns CDR1 MNHEY and CDR2 SVGAGI. V shed 6 bases and J shed 6 bases, with 14 bases lying between them. The CDR3 is 14 amino acids. This CDR3 reads CASSAGVNPGELFF. The CDR3 DNA follows: TGTGCCAGCAGCGCCGGAGTCAACCCCGGGGAGCTGTTTTTT.

The chain joins TRBV13 to TRBJ1-2, with TRBD1 identical over 8 bases. The CDR3 loop spans 16 amino acids. Germline trimming cut 6 bases from V and 0 bases from J; bases unmatched to any gene: 9. CDR1 PRHDT and CDR2 FYEKMQ come from the germline V gene (reference sequence). In DNA form, the CDR3 reads TGTGCCAGCAGTCCGCAGGGGGCAGGAGCTAACTATGGCTACACCTTC. The encoded protein is CASSPQGAGANYGYTF.

The J gene is TRBJ1-5, the V gene TRBV9, with 10 bases fitting TRBD1. CDR1 and CDR2 from the germline V gene are SGDLS and YYNGEE. The CDR3 is 15 residues long. Trimming removed 2 bases from V and 4 bases from J; junction bases left unmatched: 3. The CDR3 is CASSVGQGTNQPQHF. Here the CDR3 DNA reads TGTGCCAGCAGCGTGGGACAGGGGACTAATCAGCCCCAGCATTTT.

The table lists this clonotype with a few counts. V usage is TRBV10-3 and J usage is TRBJ2-2, with 12 bases lining up with TRBD1. CDR3 length equals 18 residues. The trim removed 6 bases at V and 0 bases at J, leaving 8 bases unmatched. The germline V gene encodes CDR1 ENHRY and CDR2 SYGVKD. The CDR3 region is CAISEAGQGAANTGELFF. CDR3 DNA sequence: TGTGCCATCAGCGAGGCGGGACAGGGGGCCGCGAACACCGGGGAGCTGTTTTTT.

This clonotype was counted ten times or more. V usage is TRBV19 and J usage is TRBJ1-1, with 7 positions matching TRBD1. Per the germline V gene, CDR1 is LNHDA and CDR2 is SQIVND (reference sequence). The V and J ends lost 5 bases and 10 bases, in that order; junction bases with no gene match: 13. This CDR3 has 14 amino acids. CDR3 nucleotide sequence: TGTGCCAGTAGTCCAGACAGGGATAGTGGAGGAGCTTTCTTT. Protein product: CASSPDRDSGGAFF.

This clonotype was recorded once. The chain recombines TRBV13 with TRBJ1-2; the D is unclear. The CDR3 totals 12 residues. The V and J ends lost 0 bases and 8 bases respectively, with 7 bases between them. Looked up from germline, CDR1 is PRHDT and CDR2 is FYEKMQ (reference sequence). CDR3 DNA: TGTGCCAGCAGCTTAGGCCCCAAGGGCTACACCTTC. This gives the protein CASSLGPKGYTF. Looking up the rest from reference TRBV13 and TRBJ1-2 gives the full variable domain: AAGVIQSPRHLIKEKRETATLKCYPIPRHDTVYWYQQGPGQDPQFLISFYEKMQSDKGSIPDRFSAQQFSDYHSELNMSSLELGDSALYFCASSLGPKGYTFGSGTRLTVV.

This clonotype was counted between two and nine times. The chain combines TRBV9 with TRBJ2-7; 7 nucleotides align to TRBD1. Germline CDR1 SGDLS, CDR2 YYNGEE. V shed 4 bases and J 4 bases; nucleotides not matched to a gene: 11. The CDR3 spans 15 residues. The CDR3 region has the DNA TGTGCCAGCAGCCAGGGATTGGGGACAGAGTACGAGCAGTACTTC. Protein: CASSQGLGTEYEQYF.

Comments on this clonotype: A read error may explain this, as a much larger clone is one base away. This chain links TRBV7-6 with TRBJ2-5; 8 positions agree with TRBD2. This CDR3 is 13 amino acids long. V lost 2 bases and J lost 7; bases outside the gene matches: 3. The V gene's germline CDR1 is SGHVS and CDR2 FNYEAQ. Here the CDR3 reads CASSLSAGGTQYF. The CDR3 region has the DNA TGTGCCAGCAGCTTATCGGCGGGGGGGACCCAGTACTTC.